These 26 T cell receptor beta chains were sequenced from one sample in a study of monozygotic twins with inflammatory bowel disease. After re-calling the 5' RACE reads, TCRdb lists one entry per CDR3 protein, DNA absent. This sample's table reports a few hundred thousand distinct CDR3 sequences. Material: blood. These receptors all come from a human donor with ulcerative colitis or Crohn's disease, or a healthy co-twin of an affected twin (not recorded which).

J is TRBJ2-7 and V is TRBV20-1. Germline CDR1 DFQATT, CDR2 SNEGSKA (reference sequence). CDR3 length: 13 residues. The CDR3 is CSADGRVSYEQYF.

This chain links TRBV7-2 with TRBJ2-3; TCRdb indicates TRBD2, and absent DNA this call remains unverified. Per the germline V gene, CDR1 is SGHTA and CDR2 is FQGNSA. The CDR3 loop spans 17 amino acids. The CDR3 spells CASSFSLAGPREDTQYF.

This chain uses TRBV5-1 with TRBJ2-1; absent DNA, TCRdb's TRBD2 call cannot be checked. CDR1 SGHRS and CDR2 YFSETQ come from the germline V gene. The CDR3 consists of 16 residues. The CDR3 spells CASSRSGTPSGGEQFF.

This chain links TRBV7-8 with TRBJ1-5. CDR1 is SGHVS, CDR2 FQNEAQ, per germline. The CDR3 runs 14 residues. The CDR3 here is CASSWGLENQPQHF.

The chain couples TRBV5-1 to TRBJ2-7; the TCRdb D gene call, TRBD1, has no DNA to confirm it. Germline V lookup: CDR1 SGHRS, CDR2 YFSETQ. The CDR3 contains 14 residues. CDR3 sequence reads: CASSLTTGSYEQYF.

The CDR3 loop is CSAWGGHTESYEQYF. The chain has TRBV20-1 and TRBJ2-7; lacking DNA, the TRBD1 call made by TCRdb goes unchecked. The CDR3 contains 15 residues. Looked up from germline, CDR1 is DFQATT and CDR2 is SNEGSKA (reference sequence).

The rearrangement links TRBV20-1 to TRBJ2-5; the D gene TCRdb calls, TRBD2, cannot be checked with no DNA. Germline CDR1 and CDR2: DFQATT and SNEGSKA (reference sequence). CDR3 length equals 15 residues. CDR3 sequence reads: CSATTSGGRQETQYF.

This sequence joins TRBV19 and TRBJ1-4. The CDR3 has 12 amino acids. The germline V gene has CDR1 LNHDA and CDR2 SQIVND (reference sequence). This CDR3 reads CASSGMGEKLFF.

The V gene is TRBV6-5, the J gene TRBJ1-1; TCRdb outputs TRBD1, but without DNA this stays unchecked. The CDR3 spans 14 residues. Germline V lookup: CDR1 MNHEY, CDR2 SVGAGI. CDR3 sequence: CASSIDRGPSLSLF.

The rearrangement joins TRBV5-1 to TRBJ1-1; the TCRdb D gene call, TRBD1, has no DNA to confirm it. The germline gives CDR1 SGHRS, CDR2 YFSETQ. The CDR3 sequence is 17 residues long. This chain's CDR3 is CASSGGTGGLGLTEAFF.

J is TRBJ2-5 and V is TRBV11-1; the D gene TCRdb calls, TRBD1, cannot be checked with no DNA. The V gene's germline CDR1 is SGHAT and CDR2 FQDESV (reference sequence). The CDR3 extends over 15 amino acids. The CDR3 region is CASSLIGRRQETQYF.

The genes are TRBV20-1 and TRBJ2-7. The CDR3 is 15 residues long. Germline CDR1 and CDR2: DFQATT and SNEGSKA (reference sequence). CDR3 sequence: CSAREHQRKVYEQYF.

This chain joins TRBV24-1 and TRBJ2-1; TCRdb's assignment of TRBD1 cannot be checked, as there is no DNA. The CDR3 extends over 14 amino acids. Germline CDR1 is KGHDR and CDR2 is SFDVKD. The CDR3 here is CATASNRGPGEQFF.

V usage is TRBV20-1 and J usage is TRBJ1-1; TCRdb reports TRBD1, a call that lacks DNA to check it against. The CDR3 runs 11 residues. Germline CDR1 DFQATT, CDR2 SNEGSKA (reference sequence). This CDR3 is CSARRGAEAFF.

The genes are TRBV12-3 or TRBV12-4 and TRBJ1-2; the TRBD1 assignment by TCRdb is unverifiable without DNA. This CDR3 spans 15 amino acids. The CDR3: CASSPLSTGIYGYTF.

The chain carries TRBV20-1 and TRBJ2-3; TCRdb picks TRBD1, but there is no DNA to check that call. The CDR3 has 15 residues. CDR1 is DFQATT, CDR2 SNEGSKA, per germline (reference sequence). The CDR3 here is CSATPSEGVTDTQYF.

The chain employs TRBV6-5 and TRBJ1-3. The CDR3 consists of 13 residues. CDR1 is MNHEY, CDR2 SVGAGI, per germline. The CDR3 here is CASRGAGGNTIYF.

The rearrangement joins TRBV6-5 to TRBJ1-4. CDR1 and CDR2 from the germline V gene are MNHEY and SVGAGI. The CDR3 is made up of 14 amino acids. The CDR3 is CASSYRDVGEKLFF.

The chain has TRBV24-1 and TRBJ2-3; lacking DNA, the TRBD1 call made by TCRdb goes unchecked. Germline V lookup: CDR1 KGHDR, CDR2 SFDVKD. CDR3 length equals 15 residues. The CDR3 loop is CATSDLGGETDTQYF.

The chain joins TRBV5-1 to TRBJ2-1; TCRdb indicates TRBD2, and absent DNA this call remains unverified. Germline V lookup: CDR1 SGHRS, CDR2 YFSETQ. This CDR3 is 14 amino acids long. CDR3 residues: CASSRSEGYNEQFF.

This chain joins TRBV20-1 and TRBJ2-3; absent DNA, TCRdb's TRBD1 call cannot be checked. The CDR3 runs 15 residues. The germline CDR1 and CDR2 sequences are DFQATT and SNEGSKA (reference sequence). CDR3 region: CSARDSGRGTDTQYF.

The chain uses TRBV11-2 and TRBJ2-5; without DNA, the TCRdb call of TRBD2 cannot be checked. The CDR3 spans 18 residues. Per germline, CDR1 SGHAT and CDR2 FQNNGV. CDR3 loop: CASSFSMLLAGAQETQYF.

The chain links TRBV4-2 to TRBJ1-2. This CDR3 has 15 residues. The germline CDR1 and CDR2 sequences are LGHNA and YNFKEQ. CDR3: CASSQEKGSSYGYTF.

CDR3 sequence reads: CASSPQPKTANYGYTF. The rearrangement links TRBV5-1 to TRBJ1-2. Germline CDR1 reads SGHRS; CDR2 reads YFSETQ. The CDR3 contains 16 residues.

This chain joins TRBV27 and TRBJ1-1. Looked up from germline, CDR1 is MNHEY and CDR2 is SMNVEV (reference sequence). This CDR3 spans 15 amino acids. This chain's CDR3 is CASSLSTAGSTEAFF.

The chain carries TRBV19 and TRBJ1-1; TCRdb picks TRBD1, but there is no DNA to check that call. CDR1 LNHDA and CDR2 SQIVND come from the germline V gene (reference sequence). The CDR3 covers 14 residues. This chain's CDR3 is CASRSGTVNTEAFF.